These T cell receptor beta chains were read from a single sample in a study of T-cell memory formation after mild COVID-19. TCRdb analysed the 5' RACE reads with MiXCR anew, one entry per CDR3 protein. Here the sample spans tens of thousands of distinct CDR3 sequences, roughly an eighth being singletons. The sample consisted of PBMCs or a T cell subset sorted from them (not recorded which). Every receptor here comes from an adult woman who had mild COVID-19 (a few samples of this study predate the infection). Cell type and time point are not known. CDR3s include the opening cysteine and the closing phenylalanine or tryptophan. The D gene is left open where the match is weak. Clone size is not always given. Where it is, it says once, few, many or a class for expanded clones.

v_gene	d_gene	abundance	j_gene	CDR3nt	CDR3aa
TRBV4-1	NA	many	TRBJ2-1	TGCGCCAGCAGCCAAAATCTGGGTGGGGGTGGTGAGCAGTTCTTC	CASSQNLGGGGEQFF
TRBV5-1	NA	few	TRBJ2-1	TGCGCCAGCAGCTCCACGGACATCCTCAATGAGCAGTTCTTC	CASSSTDILNEQFF
TRBV20-1	NA	NA	TRBJ1-2	TGCAGTGCACAACCGTACGTAGGACAGAGCCACTATGGCTACACCTTC	CSAQPYVGQSHYGYTF
TRBV7-9	TRBD2	few	TRBJ2-7	TGTGCCAGCAGCTTAACCCTCGGGACTAGGGGCTACGAGCAGTACTTC	CASSLTLGTRGYEQYF
TRBV4-1	NA	few	TRBJ2-2	TGCGCCAGCAGCCCACAATCACTAGGTTACACCGGGGAGCTGTTTTTT	CASSPQSLGYTGELFF
TRBV9	TRBD2	NA	TRBJ2-3	TGTGCCAGCAAACGGACTAGCGGGGGGGCCGCAGATACGCAGTATTTT	CASKRTSGGAADTQYF
TRBV29-1	TRBD1	few	TRBJ2-7	TGCAGCGTGGACAGGGACGACGAGCAGTACTTC	CSVDRDDEQYF
TRBV7-6	TRBD1	NA	TRBJ2-7	TGTGCCAGCAGCTTAGAGACAGGGGGCTACGAGCAGTACTTC	CASSLETGGYEQYF
TRBV6-6	NA	NA	TRBJ2-7	TGTGCCAGCACTAAACGTGACAGCTCCTACGAGCAGTACTTC	CASTKRDSSYEQYF
TRBV20-1	NA	few	TRBJ1-1	TGCAGTGCCCCGGACTTCAGGAACACTGAAGCTTTCTTT	CSAPDFRNTEAFF
TRBV2	NA	NA	TRBJ2-7	TGTGCCAGCAGTGGGGGGTATGGGAGATACGAGCAGTACTTC	CASSGGYGRYEQYF
TRBV7-9	NA	NA	TRBJ2-3	TGTGCCAGCAGCTCCCCGATCCTGCGAGGCACAGATACGCAGTATTTT	CASSSPILRGTDTQYF
TRBV7-6	NA	NA	TRBJ1-3	TGTGCCAGCAGCTTAGAACGGGTCCCCGGAAACACCATATATTTT	CASSLERVPGNTIYF
TRBV7-9	TRBD2	many	TRBJ2-3	TGTGCCAGCAGCTTGGCGACTAGCGGACCCACAGATACGCAGTATTTT	CASSLATSGPTDTQYF
TRBV5-6	NA	NA	TRBJ1-2	TGTGCCAGCAGCTTACCGTCAGGGGACGCTCATGGCTACACCTTC	CASSLPSGDAHGYTF
TRBV7-9	TRBD1	few	TRBJ2-7	TGTGCCAGCAGCCAACAGGGGGTCCCCTACGAGCAGTACTTC	CASSQQGVPYEQYF
TRBV20-1	TRBD1	few	TRBJ2-2	TGCAGTGCTAGACATTACAGGGGCCCGAACACCGGGGAGCTGTTTTTT	CSARHYRGPNTGELFF
TRBV20-1	TRBD2	few	TRBJ2-2	TGCAGTGCTAGAGAAAACCCTAGCCGGGAGGGGACCGGGGAGCTGTTTTTT	CSARENPSREGTGELFF
TRBV7-8	NA	few	TRBJ2-3	TGTGCCAGCAGCTTCGGGATAACAGATACGCAGTATTTT	CASSFGITDTQYF
TRBV12-3/TRBV12-4	NA	few	TRBJ2-1	TGTGCCAGCAGCTCTCCTAGCGCCGCCTACAATGAGCAGTTCTTC	CASSSPSAAYNEQFF
TRBV20-1	TRBD1	few	TRBJ2-3	TGCAGTGCTAGAGATCAAGACTATAGGACAGGGAGCGCAGATACGCAGTATTTT	CSARDQDYRTGSADTQYF
TRBV7-3	NA	NA	TRBJ2-1	TGTGCCAGCAGCCTAGGTGGTGATCCCTCTTACAATGAGCAGTTCTTC	CASSLGGDPSYNEQFF
TRBV5-1	NA	many	TRBJ2-3	TGCGCCAGCAGCTTGGGGACGGCCAGCCCAGATACGCAGTATTTT	CASSLGTASPDTQYF
TRBV5-1	NA	NA	TRBJ1-2	TGCGCCAGTTGGACAGCACTCTATGGCTACACCTTC	CASWTALYGYTF
TRBV6-5	NA	NA	TRBJ2-1	TGTGCCAGCAGTGAGACTAGACTCACCTACAATGAGCAGTTCTTC	CASSETRLTYNEQFF
TRBV4-1	TRBD1	NA	TRBJ1-2	TGCGCCAGCAGCCAAGCGGGACAGGGCCCCCACTATGGCTACACCTTC	CASSQAGQGPHYGYTF
TRBV30	NA	NA	TRBJ2-1	TGTGCCTGGAGTTGGGGCGGGGGCGGTATCATTGAGCAGTTCTTC	CAWSWGGGGIIEQFF
TRBV6-6	NA	few	TRBJ2-7	TGTGCCAGCACCCAAGGGCAGGGGAGCTCCTACGAGCAGTACTTC	CASTQGQGSSYEQYF
TRBV11-2	TRBD1	few	TRBJ2-3	TGTGCCAGCAGCTTCCGACAGGGCCTAGATACGCAGTATTTT	CASSFRQGLDTQYF
TRBV7-8	NA	many	TRBJ2-1	TGTGCCAGCAGCTTCGGAGTTGGGAATGAGCAGTTCTTC	CASSFGVGNEQFF
TRBV7-9	TRBD2	NA	TRBJ2-7	TGTGCCAGCAGCCCAAGGTCTAGCGGTTACTCCTACGAGCAGTACTTC	CASSPRSSGYSYEQYF
TRBV12-3/TRBV12-4	TRBD2	many	TRBJ2-7	TGTGCCAGCAGTTCCAGACTAGCGGGGTACGAGCAGTACTTC	CASSSRLAGYEQYF
TRBV6-5	NA	NA	TRBJ2-2	TGTGCCAGCAGTTACATGGAGGGCGGGGAGCTGTTTTTT	CASSYMEGGELFF
TRBV7-9	TRBD1	NA	TRBJ2-7	TGTGCCAGCAGCTCTCCGGGACAGGGCAAGAACGAGCAGTACTTC	CASSSPGQGKNEQYF
TRBV20-1	TRBD1	NA	TRBJ2-2	TGCAGTGCCCGTCACAGGGGTTGGACCGGGGAGCTGTTTTTT	CSARHRGWTGELFF
TRBV5-1	NA	few	TRBJ2-5	TGCGCCAGCAGCTGGGGGCCCCAAGAGACCCAGTACTTC	CASSWGPQETQYF
TRBV5-6	NA	NA	TRBJ2-7	TGTGCCAGCAGCTTGGGGCCGGGCGAGCAGTACTTC	CASSLGPGEQYF
TRBV15	NA	NA	TRBJ2-1	TGTGCCACCAGCAGAGGGGTGAGCTCCTACAATGAGCAGTTCTTC	CATSRGVSSYNEQFF
TRBV11-2	NA	NA	TRBJ1-4	TGTGCCAGCAGCTCTCGGACAGCTAGGGGGGAAAAACTGTTTTTT	CASSSRTARGEKLFF
TRBV20-1	NA	NA	TRBJ1-1	TGCAGTGCTACCATGCGGTGGGGACTCCTCTCCCTCACTGAAGCTTTCTTT	CSATMRWGLLSLTEAFF
TRBV3-1	NA	few	TRBJ2-6	TGTGCCAGCAGCCAACCGGGAGACTCTGGGGCCAACGTCCTGACTTTC	CASSQPGDSGANVLTF
TRBV19	NA	few	TRBJ2-1	TGTGCCAGTAGTATTTTGGAAATTTCCGACTCCTACAATGAGCAGTTCTTC	CASSILEISDSYNEQFF
TRBV27	NA	NA	TRBJ1-5	TGTGCCAGCAGTTACTCAGGGCCTAGTCAGCCCCAGCATTTT	CASSYSGPSQPQHF
TRBV7-9	NA	NA	TRBJ1-4	TGTGCCAGCAGCTTAGCGGTGAACCCGGGTACTGAAAAACTGTTTTTT	CASSLAVNPGTEKLFF
TRBV7-8	TRBD2	few	TRBJ2-5	TGTGCCAGCAGCTTAGCGGGACTAGCGGGGGTACACGAGACCCAGTACTTC	CASSLAGLAGVHETQYF
TRBV24-1	NA	NA	TRBJ2-1	TGTGCCACCAGTGGACGGGATAGCTCCTACAATGAGCAGTTCTTC	CATSGRDSSYNEQFF
TRBV6-4	NA	few	TRBJ2-2	TGTGCCAGCAGTGAGAGCAGGGGAGGGACCGGGGAGCTGTTTTTT	CASSESRGGTGELFF
TRBV5-1	TRBD2	NA	TRBJ2-1	TGCGCCAGCAGCTGGGCGCTAGCGGGAGGGCCGATCAATGAGCAGTTCTTC	CASSWALAGGPINEQFF
TRBV4-2	TRBD2	many	TRBJ2-1	TGTGCCAGCAGCACCTCTACCTCGGGACTAGCGGGAGTGAATGAGCAGTTCTTC	CASSTSTSGLAGVNEQFF
TRBV7-3	NA	many	TRBJ2-2	TGTGCCAGCAGCAAACTGGCAGGGGATTCCGGCGGGGAGCTGTTTTTT	CASSKLAGDSGGELFF
TRBV6-5	NA	few	TRBJ1-1	TGTGCCAGCAGTTACGGGGCAGGGAACACTGAAGCTTTCTTT	CASSYGAGNTEAFF
TRBV3-1	NA	NA	TRBJ1-2	TGTGCCAGCAGCTCAGGGTTCACGGGCTACACCTTC	CASSSGFTGYTF